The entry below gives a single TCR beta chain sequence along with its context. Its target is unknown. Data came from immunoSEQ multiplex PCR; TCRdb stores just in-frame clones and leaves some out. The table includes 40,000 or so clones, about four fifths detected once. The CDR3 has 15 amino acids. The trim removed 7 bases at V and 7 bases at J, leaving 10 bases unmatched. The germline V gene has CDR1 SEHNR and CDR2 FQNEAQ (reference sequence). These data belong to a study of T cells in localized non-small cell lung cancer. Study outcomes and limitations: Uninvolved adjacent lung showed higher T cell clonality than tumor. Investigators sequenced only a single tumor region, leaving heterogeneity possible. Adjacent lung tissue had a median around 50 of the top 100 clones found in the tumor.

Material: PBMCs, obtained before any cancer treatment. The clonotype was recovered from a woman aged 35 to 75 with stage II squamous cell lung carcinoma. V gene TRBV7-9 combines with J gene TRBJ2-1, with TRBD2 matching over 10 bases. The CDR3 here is CASNIAGGGGNEQFF. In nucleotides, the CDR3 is TGTGCCAGCAACATAGCGGGGGGCGGAGGGAATGAGCAGTTCTTC.